Reported below is one T cell receptor (beta chain). The record originates from a study of blood T cell repertoires in COVID-19. Across the whole study: The United States, Italy and Spain provided the acute and convalescent COVID-19 samples.

CDR1 and CDR2 from the germline V gene are MNHEY and SMNVEV (reference sequence). Trimming took 4 bases from V and 5 from J; bases not matched to a gene: 9. The CDR3 extends over 15 amino acids. Measured with immunoSEQ multiplex PCR; TCRdb has only the in-frame clones, and not every one. The sample contains a few hundred thousand clones, around 89% of which appear only once. The rearrangement uses TRBV27 and TRBJ1-2, with 8 bases fitting TRBD1. Sample: peripheral blood. The source of this sequence is a woman aged 55-69 years with COVID-19, enrolled during active disease. CDR3 sequence: CASSSRQGSLYGYTF. The CDR3 region has the DNA TGTGCCAGCAGTTCTCGACAGGGGTCCCTTTATGGCTACACCTTC.